The next 32 T cell receptor beta chains were all read from a single sample in a study of control samples from healthy donors and cancer patients (dated by TCRdb to 2018 to 2020). The library came from the immunoSEQ multiplex PCR assay. This immuneACCESS table, as held by TCRdb, lists in-frame sequences with V and J called but not all clones. Of the missing ones, under half trace to an unresolved V gene in checked studies; the others have no known cause. For this sample there are approximately 86,000 clones; over 65% appear just once. Roughly 2% of the sample goes to the ten largest clones. Sequences were obtained from blood. Source of these receptors: a woman aged 40 to 50 in good health.

With respect to this clone: The same CDR3 can be traced to other DNA sequences in this sample. The chain employs TRBV4-3 and TRBJ2-6; D might be TRBD1 (6 bases). Germline CDR1 is LGHNA and CDR2 is YSLEER. The V and J ends lost 1 base and 4 bases respectively, with 8 bases between them. CDR3 length equals 15 residues. The CDR3 here is CASSQVDRGANVLTF. The CDR3 bases are TGCGCCAGCAGCCAAGTCGACAGGGGGGCCAACGTCCTGACTTTC.

This clone was seen only once. The gene calls are TRBV3-1 (or the pseudogene TRBV3-2) and TRBJ2-1; 12 bases map to TRBD2. Trimming cost V 3 bases and J 2 bases; bases outside gene matches: 2. The CDR3 has 16 residues. CDR1 LGHDT and CDR2 YNNKEL come from the germline V gene (reference sequence). DNA for the CDR3: TGTGCCAGCAGCCATTCTAGCGGGGGGGCCTACAATGAGCAGTTCTTC. Amino acids: CASSHSSGGAYNEQFF.

The chain employs TRBV6-5 and TRBJ1-3; possibly TRBD1 for D (5 bases). The germline CDR1 and CDR2 sequences are MNHEY and SVGAGI. V lost 5 bases to trimming and J lost 0 bases, with 11 bases between them. CDR3 length: 15 amino acids. CDR3 loop: CASSRDPSSGNTIYF. The CDR3 nucleotides read TGTGCCAGCAGTCGGGACCCGAGCTCTGGAAACACCATATATTTT.

The chain combines TRBV7-2 with TRBJ2-7; 12 bases agree with TRBD2. The CDR3 runs 19 residues. The V segment lost 4 bases and the J segment 5 bases; nucleotides outside the gene matches: 18. The germline gives CDR1 SGHTA, CDR2 FQGNSA. The CDR3 nucleotides are TGTGCCAGCAGCTCTGGAAGACTAGCGGGGGAACTGAGGGGCCACGAGCAGTACTTC. Protein product: CASSSGRLAGELRGHEQYF.

This sequence joins TRBV6-4 and TRBJ2-3; maybe TRBD1 (5 bases). Trimming removed 2 bases from V and 1 base from J, with 10 bases in between. The CDR3 has 15 residues. Per the germline V gene, CDR1 is MRHNA and CDR2 is SNTAGT. CDR3 sequence (DNA): TGTGCCAGCAGTGACAGGGGTCTGGGCACAGATACGCAGTATTTT. Its protein is CASSDRGLGTDTQYF.

V is TRBV24-1 and J is TRBJ1-2; no clear D gene. This CDR3 spans 14 amino acids. Trimming shortened V by 4 bases and J by 4 bases, and 12 bases separated the two germline ends. Per the germline V gene, CDR1 is KGHDR and CDR2 is SFDVKD. CDR3 DNA sequence: TGTGCCACCAGTGAGGGCGGCGGAGGCTATGGCTACACCTTC. It codes for CATSEGGGGYGYTF.

The chain joins TRBV6-4 to TRBJ2-1; D not resolved. The CDR3 is 11 residues long. Trimming removed 2 bases from V and 7 bases from J, with 3 bases in between. CDR1 and CDR2 from the germline V gene are MRHNA and SNTAGT. Here the CDR3 DNA reads TGTGCCAGCAGTGACCGGAATGAGCAGTTCTTC. Translated: CASSDRNEQFF.

The V gene is TRBV11-3, the J gene TRBJ2-7; 7 bases align to TRBD1. The CDR3 is made up of 13 amino acids. V dropped 4 bases and J dropped 4; count of bases not matched to a gene: 4. In germline, CDR1 is SGHNT, CDR2 YENEEA. The CDR3 sequence is CASSSRRGYEQYF. The CDR3 DNA sequence: TGTGCCAGCAGCTCGCGCAGGGGGTACGAGCAGTACTTC.

V gene TRBV10-3 combines with J gene TRBJ1-5; TRBD1 aligns across 7 bases. Germline CDR1 and CDR2: ENHRY and SYGVKD. Trimming took 10 bases from V and 1 from J; bases not matched to a gene: 4. This CDR3 has 13 amino acids. The CDR3 loop reads CATQGVSNQPQHF. DNA for the CDR3: TGTGCCACTCAGGGGGTGAGCAATCAGCCCCAGCATTTT.

J is TRBJ2-2 and V is TRBV20-1, with TRBD1 matching 7 bases. V trimming: 6 bases; J trimming: 6 bases; junction bases outside the gene matches: 7. CDR1 and CDR2 (germline): DFQATT, SNEGSKA (reference sequence). The CDR3 covers 13 residues. The CDR3, as DNA: TGCAGTGCCAGTCCCGGGACAGCCGGGGAGCTGTTTTTT. Translating it yields CSASPGTAGELFF.

The rearrangement uses TRBV5-1 and TRBJ1-5; D is unresolved. The V end lost 1 base, the J end lost 2 bases, and 10 bases lay between the germline ends. The length of the CDR3 is 15 residues. Per germline, CDR1 SGHRS and CDR2 YFSETQ. CDR3 DNA sequence: TGCGCCAGCAGCTTGAAACGTCAGGGCAATCAGCCCCAGCATTTT. It codes for CASSLKRQGNQPQHF.

The CDR3 nucleotides are TGCGCCAGCAGCAGCCTGACAGGGAACACCGGGGAGCTGTTTTTT. Translated: CASSSLTGNTGELFF. The chain is built from TRBV5-1 and TRBJ2-2; tentatively, D is TRBD1 (6 bases). Germline V gene data show CDR1 as SGHRS and CDR2 as YFSETQ. This CDR3 region has 15 residues. Trimming left V 4 bases short and J 1 base short, with 11 bases between.

J is TRBJ1-2 and V is TRBV7-2; 7 positions agree with TRBD1. Losses at the gene ends were 1 base for V and 4 bases for J; bases not matched to a gene: 6. Germline assignment: CDR1 SGHTA and CDR2 FQGNSA. The CDR3 spans 15 residues. The CDR3 DNA reads TGTGCCAGCAGCTTAGAGTTCAGGGACAGCTATGGCTACACCTTC. This translates into CASSLEFRDSYGYTF.

J is TRBJ2-7 and V is TRBV5-4; 8 nucleotides match TRBD2. The germline gives CDR1 SGHNT, CDR2 YYREEE (reference sequence). V lost 4 bases, J lost 5 bases, and 5 bases stayed unmatched. The CDR3 consists of 13 residues. The CDR3 reads CASSLAGGDEQYF. Here the CDR3 DNA reads TGTGCCAGCAGCCTGGCGGGAGGCGACGAGCAGTACTTC.

This clone was recorded a few times. The chain recombines TRBV30 with TRBJ2-7; D gene unclear. This CDR3 region has 11 residues. Trimming left V 4 bases short and J 0 bases short, with 4 bases between. CDR1 and CDR2 from the germline V gene are GTSNPN and SVGIG (reference sequence). CDR3 region: CAWTDSYEQYF. The DNA for the CDR3 is TGTGCCTGGACGGACTCCTACGAGCAGTACTTC.

V gene TRBV24-1 combines with J gene TRBJ2-3, with D maybe TRBD2 (5 bases). The CDR3 spans 13 residues. Germline V gene data show CDR1 as KGHDR and CDR2 as SFDVKD. The germline V and J ends were trimmed by 1 base and 5 bases, with 6 bases remaining between them. The CDR3 region has the DNA TGTGCCACCAGTGATTTCGGGAAAGATACGCAGTATTTT. Its translation: CATSDFGKDTQYF.

V gene TRBV6-2 or TRBV6-3 combines with J gene TRBJ2-3; D might be TRBD2 (7 bases). V was cut by 5 bases and J by 2 bases, with 11 bases left in between. Germline V lookup: CDR1 MNHEY, CDR2 SVGEGT. CDR3 size: 14 residues. CDR3 region: CASSMGGATDTQYF. CDR3 in DNA: TGTGCCAGCAGTATGGGGGGGGCCACAGATACGCAGTATTTT.

The chain links TRBV21-1 to TRBJ2-1; TRBD2, the table's D call, was not compared with the DNA. TRBV21-1 is a listed pseudogene. This CDR3 has 15 residues. The CDR3 here is CASSMTSGGGIEQFF. The CDR3 region has the DNA TGTGCCAGCAGCATGACTAGCGGGGGGGGTATTGAGCAGTTCTTC.

The DNA of the CDR3 is TGTGCCAGCAGCCACGGAATCCAGGGTGAAGCTTTCTTT. This translates into CASSHGIQGEAFF. The chain links TRBV7-3 to TRBJ1-1; D perhaps matches TRBD1 (5 bases). The CDR3 totals 13 residues. V lost 5 bases to trimming and J lost 7 bases, with 14 bases between them. Germline values: CDR1 SGHTA, CDR2 FQGTGA. Drawing the rest from reference TRBV7-3 and TRBJ1-1, the complete variable domain is GAGVSQTPSNKVTEKGKYVELRCDPISGHTALYWYRQSLGQGPEFLIYFQGTGAADDSGLPNDRFFAVRPEGSVSTLKIQRTERGDSAVYLCASSHGIQGEAFFGQGTRLTVV.

The chain recombines TRBV18 with TRBJ2-7; D gene unclear. V gave up 3 bases and J gave up 1 base, with 13 bases separating them. The CDR3 extends over 15 amino acids. Germline V gene data show CDR1 as KGHSH and CDR2 as LQKENI. CDR3 DNA: TGTGCCAGCTCACCGAGGACGGACCCTTCCTACGAGCAGTACTTC. Amino acid sequence: CASSPRTDPSYEQYF.

This chain uses TRBV5-4 with TRBJ2-7, with 10 bases fitting TRBD2. CDR1 SGHNT and CDR2 YYREEE come from the germline V gene (reference sequence). CDR3 length: 15 amino acids. J lost 2 bases, V lost 1 base, and 3 bases had no gene match. In nucleotides, the CDR3 is TGTGCCAGCAGCTTGAACCTAGCGGGGGCCTACGAGCAGTACTTC. Residues: CASSLNLAGAYEQYF.

This chain connects TRBV11-3 to TRBJ2-1; TRBD1 or TRBD2 may be the D gene (5 bases each). The V gene's germline CDR1 is SGHNT and CDR2 YENEEA. Trimming shortened V by 5 bases and J by 6 bases, and 11 bases separated the two germline ends. The CDR3 loop spans 13 amino acids. CDR3 in DNA: TGTGCCAGCAGCCCGGGACGTTCCAATGAGCAGTTCTTC. Translating gives CASSPGRSNEQFF.

V and J are TRBV30 and TRBJ1-1; 9 nucleotides agree with TRBD1. With V trimmed by 4 bases and J by 5 bases, 8 bases remained unmatched. CDR1 GTSNPN and CDR2 SVGIG come from the germline V gene (reference sequence). This CDR3 is built from 14 residues. The CDR3 DNA follows: TGTGCCTGGACCAAACAGGGGGCGAAGACTGAAGCTTTCTTT. Translated, it gives CAWTKQGAKTEAFF.

This chain joins TRBV30 and TRBJ2-2; no reliable D call. CDR1 and CDR2 (germline): GTSNPN, SVGIG (reference sequence). The germline V and J ends were trimmed by 3 bases and 0 bases, with 5 bases remaining between them. CDR3 length equals 13 residues. CDR3 region: CAWRPANTGELFF. The CDR3 nucleotides are TGTGCCTGGAGACCCGCGAACACCGGGGAGCTGTTTTTT.

The chain is built from TRBV6-2 or TRBV6-3 and TRBJ1-1; D perhaps matches TRBD1 (6 bases). The CDR3 covers 16 residues. V was clipped by 6 bases and J by 6 bases, with 23 bases between them. Germline lookup yields CDR1 MNHEY and CDR2 SVGEGT. The CDR3 sequence: CASSSSGGGGGAEAFF. The CDR3 bases are TGTGCCAGCAGCTCCTCGGGTGGGGGCGGAGGCGCTGAAGCTTTCTTT.

The chain couples TRBV27 to TRBJ1-2; D is unclear. The CDR3 is 15 amino acids. The V gene lost 6 bases and the J gene lost 2 bases, with 16 bases spanning the gap. Germline assignment: CDR1 MNHEY and CDR2 SMNVEV (reference sequence). The CDR3, as DNA: TGTGCCAGCAGCCGTTCCAGGCATCCCAACTATGGCTACACCTTC. This gives the protein CASSRSRHPNYGYTF.

The rearrangement uses TRBV7-7 and TRBJ2-5; 7 bases agree with TRBD2. Germline CDR1 reads SSHAT; CDR2 reads FNYEAQ (reference sequence). V shed 2 bases and J 5 bases; nucleotides not matched to a gene: 5. The CDR3 sequence is 14 residues long. CDR3 residues: CASSLMGGGETQYF. CDR3 sequence (DNA): TGTGCCAGCAGCTTAATGGGGGGAGGGGAGACCCAGTACTTC.

The chain joins TRBV27 to TRBJ1-1; 12 bases line up with TRBD1. CDR1 is MNHEY, CDR2 SMNVEV, per germline (reference sequence). V was clipped by 10 bases and J by 11 bases; unmatched bases: 11. The CDR3 extends over 13 amino acids. CDR3 sequence: CATQRDRGREAFF. DNA for the CDR3: TGTGCCACCCAACGGGACAGGGGGCGTGAGGCTTTCTTT.

The J gene is TRBJ2-4, the V gene TRBV6-5; the D is unclear. The V gene's germline CDR1 is MNHEY and CDR2 SVGAGI. V dropped 6 bases and J dropped 0 bases, with 9 bases sitting between them. The CDR3 runs 14 residues. CDR3 sequence reads: CASREHLAKNIQYF. DNA of the CDR3: TGTGCCAGCAGGGAGCATTTAGCCAAAAACATTCAGTACTTC.

V is TRBV2 and J is TRBJ1-2; no firm D call. Germline CDR1 and CDR2: SNHLY and FYNNEI. The CDR3 covers 12 residues. V lost 6 bases and J lost 2, with 7 bases in between. The CDR3 spells CASRGNNYGYTF. The DNA for the CDR3 is TGTGCCAGCAGGGGCAACAACTATGGCTACACCTTC.

V and J are TRBV4-1 and TRBJ1-3, with TRBD1 matching 8 bases. V lost 1 base and J lost 8; bases outside the gene matches: 7. The CDR3 is 15 residues long. In germline, CDR1 is MGHRA, CDR2 YSYEKL. The CDR3 loop reads CASSQGTGQVYTIYF. The CDR3 DNA follows: TGCGCCAGCAGCCAAGGGACAGGGCAGGTTTACACCATATATTTT.

This sequence joins TRBV2 and TRBJ1-6; D not resolved. This CDR3 is 11 amino acids long. Germline assignment: CDR1 SNHLY and CDR2 FYNNEI. Trimming took off 8 bases at V and 11 bases at J, with 10 bases between the two ends. This chain's CDR3 is CASLWEPPLHF. The DNA for the CDR3 is TGTGCCAGCCTGTGGGAACCACCCCTCCACTTT.